This T cell receptor (beta chain) was sequenced in a study of cytomegalovirus exposure and HLA in healthy donors. On this clone itself: No antigen is known for it.

Clones were read by immunoSEQ multiplex PCR, and TCRdb kept only the in-frame ones, dropping some. The sample has about 110,000 clones, over 85% seen once. Germline CDR1 reads SGHNT; CDR2 reads YYREEE (reference sequence). CDR3 size: 13 residues. V was clipped by 4 bases and J by 2 bases, with 10 bases between them. Overall study findings and caveats: Generally TCR sequences proved uncommon, though certain public TCRs appeared in numerous donors.

The chain joins TRBV5-4 to TRBJ2-7, with D possibly matching TRBD2 (5 bases). The specimen was PBMCs. This receptor was taken from a woman younger than 35 in good health and CMV-seronegative. Here the CDR3 DNA reads TGTGCCAGCAGCCCGGTGGGAGCCTACGAGCAGTACTTC. It specifies CASSPVGAYEQYF.